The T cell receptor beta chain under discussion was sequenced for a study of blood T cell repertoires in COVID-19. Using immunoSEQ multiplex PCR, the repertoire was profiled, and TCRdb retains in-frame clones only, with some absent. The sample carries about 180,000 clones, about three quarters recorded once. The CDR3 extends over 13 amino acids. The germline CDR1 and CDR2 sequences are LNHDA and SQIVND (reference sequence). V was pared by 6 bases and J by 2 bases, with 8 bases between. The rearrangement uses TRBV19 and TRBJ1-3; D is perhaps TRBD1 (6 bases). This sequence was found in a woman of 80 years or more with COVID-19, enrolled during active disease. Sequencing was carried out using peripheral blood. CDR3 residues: CASRQGAGNTIYF. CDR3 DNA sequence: TGTGCCAGTAGACAGGGTGCTGGAAACACCATATATTTT.